The 15 T cell receptor beta chains below were found in one sample sequenced in a study of blood T cell repertoires in COVID-19. Assay: immunoSEQ multiplex PCR; the TCRdb copy retains only in-frame clones and omits some. The repertoire consists of 94,000 or so clones, with 88% occurring once and the leading ten covering about 5%. Sequenced material: peripheral blood. These receptors originate from an elderly woman with active COVID-19.

The chain combines TRBV9 with TRBJ1-1; D possibly corresponds to TRBD1 (6 bases). This CDR3 has 15 amino acids. Germline CDR1 and CDR2: SGDLS and YYNGEE. Trimming left V 1 base short and J 1 base short, with 11 bases between. CDR3 nucleotide sequence: TGTGCCAGCAGCGTACAGGGGAGTGGGAACACTGAAGCTTTCTTT. This encodes CASSVQGSGNTEAFF.

The rearrangement links TRBV2 to TRBJ1-3, with D uncertain. The V and J ends lost 6 bases and 2 bases respectively, with 14 bases between them. This CDR3 comprises 15 residues. CDR1 is SNHLY and CDR2 is FYNNEI in the germline V gene. The CDR3, as DNA: TGTGCCAGCAGCCGAAACCCGGGTCCTGGAAACACCATATATTTT. Translation: CASSRNPGPGNTIYF.

Only a few counts were recorded for this clone. The gene calls are TRBV28 and TRBJ2-7; TRBD1 matches 7 bases. Germline V lookup: CDR1 MDHEN, CDR2 SYDVKM. This CDR3 comprises 14 residues. V lost 6 bases and J lost 2; bases outside the gene matches: 7. DNA of the CDR3: TGTGCCAGCAGAAGATCCGGGACAGCCTACGAGCAGTACTTC. It encodes CASRRSGTAYEQYF.

This chain joins TRBV5-1 and TRBJ1-3; tentatively, D is TRBD1 (5 bases). V shed 4 bases and J shed 4 bases, with 15 bases lying between them. Looked up from germline, CDR1 is SGHRS and CDR2 is YFSETQ. The CDR3 covers 15 residues. Here the CDR3 reads CASSNDQGYGNTIYF. CDR3 bases: TGCGCCAGCAGCAACGACCAGGGATACGGAAACACCATATATTTT.

The chain joins TRBV4-3 to TRBJ1-2; 7 bases line up with TRBD1. CDR3 length: 15 amino acids. V gave up 0 bases and J gave up 7 bases; unmatched junction bases: 8. Per the germline V gene, CDR1 is LGHNA and CDR2 is YSLEER. CDR3 sequence (DNA): TGCGCCAGCAGCCAAGATCCGGTAGGGGGCCCTGGCTACACCTTC. This sequence encodes CASSQDPVGGPGYTF.

This clone appeared a single time. This chain's CDR3 is CASSLGGRSAGEQYF. In DNA form, the CDR3 reads TGTGCCAGCAGCTTAGGAGGTCGGAGCGCGGGCGAGCAGTACTTC. J is TRBJ2-7 and V is TRBV7-9; tentative D call: TRBD2 (5 bases). The V gene's germline CDR1 is SEHNR and CDR2 FQNEAQ (reference sequence). CDR3 length: 15 residues. Trimming left V 1 base short and J 6 bases short, with 16 bases between.

V and J are TRBV4-3 and TRBJ2-5; 9 nucleotides line up with TRBD2. The J segment lost 4 bases and the V segment lost 5 bases, leaving 17 bases of the junction unmatched. This CDR3 is built from 18 residues. Germline CDR1 reads LGHNA; CDR2 reads YSLEER. In nucleotides, the CDR3 is TGCGCCAGCAGCTCGAGACCCTTCGTAGCGGGAGTCCCAGAGACCCAGTACTTC. Translating gives CASSSRPFVAGVPETQYF.

The rearrangement links TRBV19 to TRBJ2-2; 12 bases map to TRBD2. The germline V gene encodes CDR1 LNHDA and CDR2 SQIVND (reference sequence). Trimming removed 5 bases from V and 5 bases from J; junction bases left unmatched: 6. This CDR3 comprises 16 residues. CDR3: CASSRLAGGPTGELFF. Written as DNA, the CDR3 is TGTGCCAGTAGTCGGCTAGCGGGAGGGCCTACCGGGGAGCTGTTTTTT.

The rearrangement uses TRBV7-2 and TRBJ1-2, with 7 bases matching TRBD1. Germline CDR1 SGHTA, CDR2 FQGNSA. This CDR3 is 15 amino acids long. V lost 2 bases and J lost 8; bases outside the gene matches: 11. CDR3 DNA: TGTGCCAGCAGCTTATGGAGCAAGGGGGCGGGAGGCTACACCTTC. Translation: CASSLWSKGAGGYTF.

This rearrangement joins TRBV25-1 to TRBJ1-1; tentative D call: TRBD1 (5 bases). Looked up from germline, CDR1 is MGHDK and CDR2 is SYGVNS. The CDR3 is 14 amino acids. Trimming removed 6 bases from V and 3 bases from J, with 14 bases in between. In nucleotides, the CDR3 is TGTGCCAGCAGCCCTAGGGGAAGGGACACTGAAGCTTTCTTT. Its protein product is CASSPRGRDTEAFF.

The V gene is TRBV7-2, the J gene TRBJ1-1; D is unresolved. The V gene's germline CDR1 is SGHTA and CDR2 FQGNSA. V shed 5 bases and J shed 0 bases, with 10 bases lying between them. The CDR3 runs 14 residues. The CDR3 nucleotides read TGTGCCAGCAGCCGCGAGCAGGTGAACACTGAAGCTTTCTTT. It yields the protein CASSREQVNTEAFF.

The rearrangement joins TRBV3-1 (or the pseudogene TRBV3-2) to TRBJ2-1, with 9 bases that match TRBD2. V was clipped by 4 bases and J by 10 bases; unmatched bases: 14. The CDR3 spans 16 residues. In germline, CDR1 is LGHDT, CDR2 YNNKEL (reference sequence). The CDR3, as DNA: TGTGCCAGCAGCCGAGGAGATAGCGGGAGAGGTCTCGAGCAGTTCTTC. This encodes CASSRGDSGRGLEQFF.

This rearrangement joins TRBV27 to TRBJ2-1; TRBD1 might be the D (6 bases). CDR1 and CDR2 (germline): MNHEY, SMNVEV (reference sequence). Trimming stripped 1 base from V and 5 bases from J, with 9 bases between. CDR3 length: 14 amino acids. The CDR3: CASSLFRGDNEQFF. CDR3 nucleotide sequence: TGTGCCAGCAGTTTATTCAGGGGTGACAATGAGCAGTTCTTC.

The table lists this clone with a few counts. The chain has TRBV2 and TRBJ2-7, with 9 positions matching TRBD1. The CDR3 contains 15 residues. The germline V gene encodes CDR1 SNHLY and CDR2 FYNNEI. The J segment lost 2 bases and the V segment lost 6 bases, leaving 8 bases of the junction unmatched. The CDR3 spells CASSPGQGLTYEQYF. CDR3 bases: TGTGCCAGCAGCCCCGGACAGGGGTTAACCTACGAGCAGTACTTC.

The rearrangement uses TRBV6-5 and TRBJ2-3; perhaps TRBD2 as D (6 bases). The CDR3 has 13 amino acids. In germline, CDR1 is MNHEY, CDR2 SVGAGI. Trimming removed 8 bases at V and 6 bases at J, with 15 bases between. In nucleotides, the CDR3 is TGTGCCAGCGGCGGGACCCCCTGGGATACGCAGTATTTT. This codes for CASGGTPWDTQYF.